This TCR beta chain was identified during a study of cytomegalovirus exposure and HLA in healthy donors. Whole-study findings and limits: Reports indicated that the classifier achieved high specificity and sensitivity in diagnosing cytomegalovirus status. Analyzed later, most CMV-associated TCR beta chains appeared HLA-restricted. It was only CMV serostatus that was available as immune exposure information.

Of note for this clone: As yet, its antigen is unknown.

Use of 60 Vbeta and 13 Jbeta primers characterized the PCR. Clones were read by immunoSEQ multiplex PCR, and TCRdb kept only the in-frame ones, dropping some. The sample holds 75,000 to 100,000 clones, about 80% seen once. The TCR comes from a man between 18 and 29 years old in good health and CMV-seropositive. The sequencing input was PBMCs.

This CDR3 is CASSSPSPDREDTEAFF. The CDR3 DNA follows: TGTGCCAGCAGCTCCCCAAGCCCGGACCGGGAAGACACTGAAGCTTTCTTT. The V call is TRBV7-9, the J call TRBJ1-1; D gene unclear. The CDR3 sequence is 17 residues long. V lost 4 bases, J lost 3 bases, and 21 bases lay in between. Germline V gives CDR1 SEHNR, CDR2 FQNEAQ (reference sequence).